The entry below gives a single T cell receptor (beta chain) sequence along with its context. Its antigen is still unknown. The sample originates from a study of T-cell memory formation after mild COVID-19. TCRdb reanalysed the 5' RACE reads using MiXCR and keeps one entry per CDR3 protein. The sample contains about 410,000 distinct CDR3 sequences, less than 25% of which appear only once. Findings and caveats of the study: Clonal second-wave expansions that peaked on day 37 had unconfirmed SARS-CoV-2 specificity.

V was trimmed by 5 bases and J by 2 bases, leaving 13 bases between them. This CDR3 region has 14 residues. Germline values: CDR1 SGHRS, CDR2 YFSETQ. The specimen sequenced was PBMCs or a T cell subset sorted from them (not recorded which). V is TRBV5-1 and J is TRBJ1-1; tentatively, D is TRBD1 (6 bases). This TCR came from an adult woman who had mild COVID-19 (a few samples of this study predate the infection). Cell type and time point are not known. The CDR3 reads CASSYDRPNTEAFF. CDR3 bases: TGCGCCAGCAGTTACGACAGGCCCAACACTGAAGCTTTCTTT. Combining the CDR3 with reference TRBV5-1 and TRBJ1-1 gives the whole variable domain KAGVTQTPRYLIKTRGQQVTLSCSPISGHRSVSWYQQTPGQGLQFLFEYFSETQRNKGNFPGRFSGRQFSNSRSEMNVSTLELGDSALYLCASSYDRPNTEAFFGQGTRLTVV.